The 16 T cell receptor beta chains in this list originate from one sample, sequenced in a study of molecular identifiers for immune sequencing clone quantification. TCRdb analysed the PCR reads with MiXCR anew, one entry per CDR3 protein. The table lists about 40,000 distinct CDR3 sequences, approximately 18% of them singletons. Sequenced input: naive CD8+ T cells from blood, with Jurkat cell RNA spiked in. The subset was: FACS-sorted CD8+CD4-CCR7+CD45RA+ naive T cells. These receptors came from a human donor in good health. Some libraries in this study had Jurkat cell RNA spiked in.

The chain has TRBV6-5 and TRBJ2-1; D is perhaps TRBD2 (7 bases). The CDR3 length is 17 residues. In germline, CDR1 is MNHEY, CDR2 SVGAGI. V lost 2 bases and J 5 bases, leaving 19 bases between the germline ends. DNA of the CDR3: TGTGCCAGCAGTTACACCCAATGGGGGGGCTTAGACAATGAGCAGTTCTTC. It codes for CASSYTQWGGLDNEQFF.

This clonotype was seen repeatedly, ten times or more. V is TRBV15 and J is TRBJ2-7; D call uncertain. The ends were cut back, 3 bases at V and 0 bases at J, with 9 bases in the middle. The CDR3 has 14 amino acids. Germline CDR1 LNHNV, CDR2 YYDKDF (reference sequence). CDR3 region: CATSSGDNSYEQYF. The CDR3 nucleotides read TGTGCCACCAGCAGCGGCGACAACTCCTACGAGCAGTACTTC.

This clonotype was counted ten times or more. This chain links TRBV4-1 with TRBJ2-1; tentative D call: TRBD1 (6 bases). This CDR3 has 13 residues. In germline, CDR1 is MGHRA, CDR2 YSYEKL. Deletions cut 4 bases from V and 6 bases from J, with 10 bases between. The CDR3 nucleotides read TGCGCCAGCAGCCCCGGCAGGGGCAATGAGCAGTTCTTC. Protein: CASSPGRGNEQFF.

This clonotype has a count of ten or more. The chain links TRBV7-9 to TRBJ2-1; 7 bases fit TRBD1. The J segment lost 2 bases and the V segment lost 0 bases, leaving 1 base of the junction unmatched. This CDR3 has 15 residues. Germline loops: CDR1 SEHNR, CDR2 FQNEAQ (reference sequence). CDR3: CASSLAGTAYNEQFF. The DNA of the CDR3 is TGTGCCAGCAGCTTAGCAGGGACAGCCTACAATGAGCAGTTCTTC.

This clonotype was observed many times. The gene calls are TRBV13 and TRBJ1-5, with TRBD1 identical over 10 bases. The V segment lost 5 bases and the J segment 6 bases; nucleotides outside the gene matches: 7. Germline CDR1 and CDR2: PRHDT and FYEKMQ (reference sequence). CDR3 length: 15 amino acids. CDR3 DNA: TGTGCCAGCAGCGGCCGGGACAGGGGCGGTCAGCCCCAGCATTTT. It codes for CASSGRDRGGQPQHF.

The sample holds many counts of this clonotype. CDR3 protein: CASSSGQGLGQPQHF. The CDR3 DNA reads TGTGCCAGCAGTTCCGGACAGGGCCTGGGTCAGCCCCAGCATTTT. The V and J genes are TRBV6-6 and TRBJ1-5, with 8 bases that match TRBD1. Trimming at V came to 4 bases and at J to 6 bases, leaving 8 bases not matched to a gene. The CDR3 has 15 amino acids. Germline V gene lookup returns CDR1 MNHNY and CDR2 SVGAGI (reference sequence).

This chain joins TRBV27 and TRBJ2-3; 11 bases line up with TRBD2. The length of the CDR3 is 19 residues. J lost 4 bases, V lost 4 bases, and 16 bases had no gene match. Germline CDR1 MNHEY, CDR2 SMNVEV (reference sequence). The DNA for the CDR3 is TGTGCCAGCAGTTCAACTAGCGGGAGTAGCCCGCGGATCGCAGATACGCAGTATTTT. Protein product: CASSSTSGSSPRIADTQYF.

Many counts were recorded for this clonotype. This chain connects TRBV3-1 to TRBJ1-2; D gene uncertain. The CDR3 loop spans 11 amino acids. Germline CDR1 is LGHDT and CDR2 is YNNKEL (reference sequence). V was cut by 3 bases and J by 3 bases, with 2 bases left in between. The CDR3 sequence: CASSQDYGYTF. The CDR3 bases are TGTGCCAGCAGCCAGGACTATGGCTACACCTTC. The whole variable domain, remainder taken from reference TRBV3-1 and TRBJ1-2, is DTAVSQTPKYLVTQMGNDKSIKCEQNLGHDTMYWYKQDSKKFLKIMFSYNNKELIINETVPNRFSPKSPDKAHLNLHINSLELGDSAVYFCASSQDYGYTFGSGTRLTVV.

This rearrangement joins TRBV6-2 or TRBV6-3 to TRBJ2-1, with D perhaps TRBD1 (6 bases). Germline V gene lookup returns CDR1 MNHEY and CDR2 SVGEGT. The V gene lost 2 bases and the J gene lost 5 bases, with 16 bases spanning the gap. The CDR3 has 16 amino acids. The CDR3 DNA reads TGTGCCAGCAGTTACGTAAGCCGGACAGAAGACAATGAGCAGTTCTTC. The encoded protein is CASSYVSRTEDNEQFF.

This chain links TRBV20-1 with TRBJ2-5; D is unresolved. The germline gives CDR1 DFQATT, CDR2 SNEGSKA (reference sequence). The V gene lost 6 bases and the J gene lost 5 bases, with 16 bases spanning the gap. This CDR3 contains 13 residues. The CDR3 region is CSAPMGLRETQYF. DNA for the CDR3: TGCAGTGCCCCAATGGGCCTCCGGGAGACCCAGTACTTC.

The chain links TRBV6-2 or TRBV6-3 to TRBJ1-5, with D hard to call. Per the germline V gene, CDR1 is MNHEY and CDR2 is SVGEGT. V was clipped by 1 base and J by 3 bases, with 10 bases between them. The CDR3 is 15 amino acids. This chain's CDR3 is CASSYFMGNNQPQHF. CDR3 nucleotides: TGTGCCAGCAGTTACTTCATGGGCAACAATCAGCCCCAGCATTTT.

This chain connects TRBV6-2 or TRBV6-3 to TRBJ2-1; 10 bases are shared with TRBD2. The CDR3 has 14 residues. The ends lost 7 bases at V and 9 bases at J; junction bases unmatched: 9. Germline loops: CDR1 MNHEY, CDR2 SVGEGT. CDR3 nucleotide sequence: TGTGCCAGCAAGGCTAGCGGGGGATGGTCTGAGCAGTTCTTC. Translation: CASKASGGWSEQFF.

This clonotype was picked up many times. The gene calls are TRBV5-1 and TRBJ2-1; TRBD1 matches at 8 bases. Germline V lookup: CDR1 SGHRS, CDR2 YFSETQ. The CDR3 sequence is 15 residues long. V was pared by 3 bases and J by 8 bases, with 10 bases of the junction left unmatched. Here the CDR3 DNA reads TGCGCCAGCAGCTCGCCGACAGGGGAAGGGGATGAGCAGTTCTTC. Encoded protein: CASSSPTGEGDEQFF.

This clonotype turned up a few times. The chain joins TRBV10-3 to TRBJ1-4; D may be TRBD1 (5 bases). V dropped 2 bases and J dropped 3 bases, with 16 bases sitting between them. CDR3 length equals 17 residues. The germline gives CDR1 ENHRY, CDR2 SYGVKD. The CDR3 protein is CAISEVPGPGANEKLFF. The CDR3 DNA sequence: TGTGCCATCAGTGAGGTGCCGGGACCCGGAGCTAATGAAAAACTGTTTTTT.

Remarks on this clonotype: A much more abundant neighbour one base away suggests this may be a read error. The CDR3 does not end in the conserved phenylalanine or tryptophan, so this is likely a read error. The V call is TRBV29-1, the J call TRBJ2-1; no clear D. Trimming left V 1 base short and J 8 bases short, with 9 bases between. Germline lookup yields CDR1 SQVTM and CDR2 ANQGSEA. The CDR3 totals 12 residues. The CDR3 DNA follows: TGCAGCGTTGAAGGTGATTCCGATGAGCAGTTCTAC. Protein: CSVEGDSDEQFY.

This clonotype has at least ten counts. The chain joins TRBV5-6 to TRBJ2-5; 8 positions agree with TRBD2. J lost 4 bases, V lost 4 bases, and 12 bases had no gene match. Germline assignment: CDR1 SGHDT and CDR2 YYEEEE. This CDR3 is built from 16 residues. The CDR3 protein is CASSPAPGLARETQYF. DNA of the CDR3: TGTGCCAGCAGCCCTGCCCCAGGACTAGCACGAGAGACCCAGTACTTC.